In its sample, the clone carrying this TCR beta chain was seen many times. Its antigen is as yet unknown. Germline loops: CDR1 ENHRY, CDR2 SYGVKD. Germline trimming cut 2 bases from V and 4 bases from J; bases unmatched to any gene: 12. The CDR3 runs to 17 residues. The record originates from a study of T cells in Graves' hyperthyroidism and ophthalmopathy. Study-wide results and limits: The model's output predicted ophthalmopathy at a median of roughly seven months prior to onset.

Hyperthyroidism patients were newly diagnosed, had disease duration under 2 months, and were aged 18 to 65 years. Amplification of TCR beta CDR3 regions used RNA as the template. A first-round RT-PCR of the TCR CDR3 used the HTBI primer set. TCRdb reprocessed the multiplex PCR reads via MiXCR and lists one record per CDR3 protein. The sample consists of some 250,000 distinct CDR3 sequences, about 14% of them appearing once. Sequencing was carried out using blood. V is TRBV10-3 and J is TRBJ2-5, with TRBD2 identical over 8 bases. The sequence derives from a woman aged 35 to 49 with Graves' hyperthyroidism that later progressed to Graves' ophthalmopathy. This chain's CDR3 is CAISEGGSGIPRETQYF. CDR3 sequence (DNA): TGTGCCATCAGTGAGGGGGGTAGCGGGATCCCAAGAGAGACCCAGTACTTC.